This T cell receptor beta chain was sequenced in a study of tissue T cells after allogeneic stem cell transplantation (dated by TCRdb to the early 2020s). Concerning the study at large: The study profiled TCR beta repertoires across many tissues from research autopsies of patients with and without GVHD, plus mouse models of GVHD. The human arm was conducted as a prospective observational study, and neither blinding nor randomization was performed.

The full study reports these points: Within patients, how anatomically similar the tissues were was a key factor in shaping TCR repertoire composition, regardless of disease or transplant status. Sampling depth was acknowledged as a limitation, and the patient cohort was both small and clinically heterogeneous. Only a few T cell clones appeared in more than one patient, yet motif-based clustering showed tissue-specific repertoire signatures that were shared between patients. Which tissue TCRs were alloreactive or antigen-specific was not determined in the study, and some of the clones might have been host cells that persisted. In both patients and mice, T cells from blood and spleen covered only a limited part of the TCR repertoire found in tissues.

This specimen's time point label, interpreted: mouse harvest day 14 after allogeneic transplant. Mouse grafts consisting of 10^7 T-cell-depleted bone marrow cells combined with 10^6 splenic CD5+ T cells were administered by tail vein injection. Mouse GVHD was modeled in a major MHC-mismatch B6 (H2b) into BALB/c (H2d) model, with tissues profiled at day 7 or 14. On day 7 or 14 post-transplant, mouse tissues and retro-orbital blood were harvested with separate sterile tools for each animal, and livers were flushed beforehand. Before genomic DNA isolation with the DNeasy Blood & Tissue Kit, mouse tissues were minced with razor blades in buffered saline. As concerns this clone: The antigen this receptor binds is unknown. In this record, gene identifiers and germline sequences come from the mouse. Read coverage stops 1 residue before the CDR3 terminus; the germline J gene supplies the remainder.

Trimming leaves V shorter by 4 bases and J shorter by 7 bases, with the junction holding 6 bases beyond the gene matches. The CDR3 measures 13 amino acids from cysteine to phenylalanine. Part of the CDR3 DNA is given, 36 bases translated from base 1. Per the germline V gene (reference sequence), NSQYPW is the CDR1 and LRSPGD is the CDR2. The library was prepared using the immunoSEQ multiplex PCR assay. TCRbeta CDR3 sequencing was done by Adaptive Biotechnologies at survey depth, reporting CDR3 sequences, V/J genes, productive frequency and template counts. TCR beta CDR3 regions were amplified from genomic DNA rather than RNA. The original methods were these. Jensen-Shannon divergence was used to quantify pairwise repertoire overlap between tissues, with a value of 1 meaning complete divergence and a value of 0 meaning identical repertoires. Tissues were clustered by single-linkage agglomerative hierarchical clustering of pairwise JSD values and displayed as dendrograms. All patient samples were analyzed with GLIPH2 using simulation_depth 1000, kmer_min_depth 3 and cdr3_length_cutoff 8, and only groups containing more than two unique CDR3s were kept. A standardized tissue-overlap score was generated by extrapolating Jaccard GLIPH-group overlap across patients to a standard repertoire size of 1000 clones. Linear mixed-effect models, with tissue as a fixed effect and individual as a random effect, were used to test how diversity related to clinical or experimental variables. This is the immuneACCESS table as TCRdb keeps it, with only in-frame sequences that have V and J called. A part of the clones is gone; compared with another copy, unresolved V genes explain less than half, and the rest is unexplained. The V and J calls and clone size were taken over from that table, and D and trimming were inferred from the DNA. In all, the sample holds 8,500 to 10,000 clones, and roughly 38% of those were seen once. Clones ranked in the top ten supply around 5.1% of the sample.

This clonotype originated in a female BALB/c mouse given C57BL/6 T cells with graft-versus-host disease after an allogeneic hematopoietic cell transplant. The sample comprised skin. Recombination connected TRBV1 to TRBJ2-7; TRBD1 matches 8 bases in the middle. The CDR3 here reads CTCSGRGRGEQYF. CDR3 DNA (partial): TGCACCTGCAGTGGCAGGGGGCGCGGAGAACAGTAC.